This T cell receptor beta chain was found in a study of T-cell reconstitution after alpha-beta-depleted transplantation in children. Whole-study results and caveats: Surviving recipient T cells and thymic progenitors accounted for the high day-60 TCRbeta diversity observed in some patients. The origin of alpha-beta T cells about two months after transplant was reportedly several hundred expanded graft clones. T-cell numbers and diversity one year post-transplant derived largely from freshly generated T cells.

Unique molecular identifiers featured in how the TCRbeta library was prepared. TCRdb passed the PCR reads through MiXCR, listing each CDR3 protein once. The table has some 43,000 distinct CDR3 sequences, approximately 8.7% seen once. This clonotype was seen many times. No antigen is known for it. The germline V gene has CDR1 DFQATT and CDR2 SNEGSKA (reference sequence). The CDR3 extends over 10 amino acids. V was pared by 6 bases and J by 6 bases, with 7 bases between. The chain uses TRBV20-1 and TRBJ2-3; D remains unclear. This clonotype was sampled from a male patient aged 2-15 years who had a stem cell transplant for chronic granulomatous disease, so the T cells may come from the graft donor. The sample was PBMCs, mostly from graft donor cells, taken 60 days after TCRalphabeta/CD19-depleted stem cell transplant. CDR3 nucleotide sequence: TGCAGTGCCATCGGTGATACGCAGTATTTT. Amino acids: CSAIGDTQYF.